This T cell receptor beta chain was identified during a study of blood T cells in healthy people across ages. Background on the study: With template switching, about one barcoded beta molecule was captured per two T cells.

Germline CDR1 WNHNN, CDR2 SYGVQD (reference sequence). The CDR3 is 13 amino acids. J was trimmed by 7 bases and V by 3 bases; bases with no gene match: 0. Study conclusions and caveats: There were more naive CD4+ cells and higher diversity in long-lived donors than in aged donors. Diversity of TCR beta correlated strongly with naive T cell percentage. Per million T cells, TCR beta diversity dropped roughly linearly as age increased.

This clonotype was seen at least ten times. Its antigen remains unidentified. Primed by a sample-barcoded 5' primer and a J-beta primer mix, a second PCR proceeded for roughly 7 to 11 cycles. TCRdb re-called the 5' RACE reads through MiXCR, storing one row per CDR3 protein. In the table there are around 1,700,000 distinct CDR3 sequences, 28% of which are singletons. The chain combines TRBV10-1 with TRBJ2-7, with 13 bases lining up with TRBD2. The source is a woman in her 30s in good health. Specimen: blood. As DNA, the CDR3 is TGCGCCAGCAGTGAACTAGCGGGAGGGGAGCAGTACTTC. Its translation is CASSELAGGEQYF.